Reported below is one TCR beta chain. Its antigen is undetermined. Germline CDR1 and CDR2: DFQATT and SNEGSKA (reference sequence). V lost 5 bases, J lost 4 bases, and 8 bases lay in between. The CDR3 totals 11 residues. The source of the sample is a study of cytomegalovirus exposure and HLA in healthy donors. Study-wide findings and caveats: Immune exposure information available was restricted to CMV serostatus.

Vbeta (60) and Jbeta (13) primers were used in the PCR. Authors' analysis steps: Later work found 65 million to 85 million unique TCR beta chains, with approximately 12 million shared. Profiled with immunoSEQ multiplex PCR; TCRdb holds only in-frame clones, not every one. Clonal size and the V and J genes are those of that table, whereas D and trimming came from the DNA. The top ten hold approximately 7.4% of the sample, which has about 89,000 clones, 85% seen once. The V call is TRBV20-1, the J call TRBJ2-5; perhaps TRBD1 as D (5 bases). This receptor was taken from a man aged 40-49 years in good health and CMV-seropositive. Sequencing used PBMCs. CDR3 residues: CSAFRGETQYF. CDR3 in DNA: TGCAGTGCTTTTAGGGGAGAGACCCAGTACTTC.